The next 30 T cell receptor beta chains were all read from a single sample in a study of cytotoxic CD8 clonotypes in ibrutinib-treated CLL. Profiling relied on immunoSEQ multiplex PCR, and the TCRdb table lists in-frame clones only, not all of them. The sample comprises 200,000 to 250,000 clones, approximately 79% of which are singletons, and roughly 11% rests with the top ten. Here the sequenced sample was PBMCs, taken after 12 months of ibrutinib treatment. These receptors came from a human donor with chronic lymphocytic leukemia.

This rearrangement joins TRBV10-3 to TRBJ1-3; D gene unclear. V was shortened by 11 bases and J by 0 bases, with 8 bases between the two germline ends. This CDR3 region has 12 residues. Germline CDR1 and CDR2: ENHRY and SYGVKD. For the CDR3, the DNA is TGTGCCCTTGGGAGCTCTGGAAACACCATATATTTT. This translates into CALGSSGNTIYF.

The V call is TRBV9, the J call TRBJ2-2; 9 nucleotides agree with TRBD2. The CDR3 runs 15 residues. V shed 4 bases and J 5 bases; nucleotides not matched to a gene: 6. Germline-derived CDR1 and CDR2 are SGDLS and YYNGEE. The CDR3, as DNA: TGTGCCAGCAGCCGCAGCGGGGGGCCAACCGGGGAGCTGTTTTTT. Protein sequence: CASSRSGGPTGELFF.

Concerning this clone itself: Other DNA sequences in the sample encode the same CDR3. This rearrangement joins TRBV28 to TRBJ2-1, with 11 positions matching TRBD2. J was trimmed by 4 bases and V by 6 bases; bases with no gene match: 5. The CDR3 contains 15 residues. The V gene's germline CDR1 is MDHEN and CDR2 SYDVKM. The CDR3 sequence is CASSLGTSGYNEQFF. CDR3 bases: TGTGCCAGCAGCCTAGGGACTAGCGGATACAATGAGCAGTTCTTC.

The chain couples TRBV28 to TRBJ2-1; no clear D. The CDR3 extends over 16 amino acids. The germline gives CDR1 MDHEN, CDR2 SYDVKM. V dropped 7 bases and J dropped 2 bases, with 18 bases sitting between them. CDR3 coding DNA: TGTGCCAGCACCCTCGCCGTCTTAGCTCCCTACAATGAGCAGTTCTTC. It encodes CASTLAVLAPYNEQFF.

The CDR3 DNA is TGCGCCAGCAGCTTGGAGGTGACAGCGTACGAGCAGTACTTC. Its protein is CASSLEVTAYEQYF. This chain links TRBV5-1 with TRBJ2-7; maybe TRBD1 (5 bases). Between the trimmed V and J ends, which lost 0 bases and 4 bases, there was a span of 11 bases. This CDR3 region has 14 residues. The V gene's germline CDR1 is SGHRS and CDR2 YFSETQ.

The rearrangement links TRBV30 to TRBJ1-6; TRBD1 is a possible D gene (6 bases). The CDR3 runs 13 residues. The V gene's germline CDR1 is GTSNPN and CDR2 SVGIG (reference sequence). Trimming cost V 7 bases and J 1 base, with 8 bases left between them. The chain's CDR3 is CASGVSYNSPLHF. The DNA of the CDR3 is TGTGCCTCAGGGGTGTCCTATAATTCACCCCTCCACTTT.

V usage is TRBV5-1 and J usage is TRBJ2-1; D tentatively fits TRBD1 or TRBD2 (5 bases each). The V gene's germline CDR1 is SGHRS and CDR2 YFSETQ. The CDR3 covers 14 residues. The germline V and J ends were trimmed by 0 bases and 10 bases, with 14 bases remaining between them. CDR3 in amino acids: CASSLGGPRDEQFF. Here the CDR3 DNA reads TGCGCCAGCAGCTTGGGGGGACCTCGGGACGAGCAGTTCTTC. Supplemented by reference TRBV5-1 and TRBJ2-1, the full variable domain reads KAGVTQTPRYLIKTRGQQVTLSCSPISGHRSVSWYQQTPGQGLQFLFEYFSETQRNKGNFPGRFSGRQFSNSRSEMNVSTLELGDSALYLCASSLGGPRDEQFFGPGTRLTVL.

This chain uses TRBV30 with TRBJ2-2; no firm D call. The V end lost 4 bases, the J end lost 3 bases, and 15 bases lay between the germline ends. The CDR3 sequence is 15 residues long. CDR1 is GTSNPN, CDR2 SVGIG, per germline (reference sequence). CDR3 protein: CAWNVLGSDTGELFF. The CDR3 DNA follows: TGTGCCTGGAATGTACTGGGCAGTGACACCGGGGAGCTGTTTTTT.

This rearrangement joins TRBV28 to TRBJ1-2, with D perhaps matching TRBD1 (5 bases). The V end was cut by 6 bases, the J end by 7 bases, with 12 bases between. Per the germline V gene, CDR1 is MDHEN and CDR2 is SYDVKM. There are 12 residues in the CDR3. The CDR3 nucleotides read TGTGCCAGCAGGCCAGGGCTTGCTGGCTACACCTTC. Amino acid sequence: CASRPGLAGYTF.

This clone was detected a few times. J is TRBJ2-2 and V is TRBV7-8; D gene uncertain. Germline V gives CDR1 SGHVS, CDR2 FQNEAQ. The CDR3 has 12 residues. With 5 bases removed from V and 8 bases from J, the gap between germline ends came to 9 bases. The CDR3 spells CASSPIEGELFF. In nucleotides, the CDR3 is TGTGCCAGCAGCCCTATTGAGGGGGAGCTGTTTTTT.

The chain carries TRBV6-1 and TRBJ1-2; 8 bases are a match to TRBD1. After removal of 6 bases from V and 5 bases from J, the junction contained 8 bases not matched to a gene. The CDR3 spans 14 residues. CDR1 MNHNS and CDR2 SASEGT come from the germline V gene. The CDR3 region is CASRPLDRDYGYTF. The CDR3 DNA follows: TGTGCCAGCAGGCCCCTGGACAGGGATTATGGCTACACCTTC.

The chain is built from TRBV29-1 and TRBJ1-1; weak D call: TRBD1 (5 bases). This CDR3 is built from 13 residues. Trimming took off 3 bases at V and 4 bases at J, with 12 bases between the two ends. CDR1 is SQVTM and CDR2 is ANQGSEA in the germline V gene. This CDR3 is CSVDKGLTTEAFF. The CDR3 coding sequence is TGCAGCGTTGATAAGGGACTGACCACTGAAGCTTTCTTT.

The V gene is TRBV5-1, the J gene TRBJ2-7; TRBD1 might be the D (5 bases). V lost 1 base and J lost 6, with 11 bases in between. Germline values: CDR1 SGHRS, CDR2 YFSETQ. CDR3 length: 13 amino acids. The CDR3 bases are TGCGCCAGCAGCTTGCCTGGGGCATCCGAGCAGTACTTC. Translation: CASSLPGASEQYF.

V and J are TRBV7-6 and TRBJ2-1; TRBD1 is a possible D gene (6 bases). Germline CDR1 is SGHVS and CDR2 is FNYEAQ. V shed 7 bases and J shed 1 base, with 14 bases lying between them. The CDR3 contains 15 residues. As DNA, the CDR3 is TGTGCCAGCACCCCAGGGGCCCGATCCTACAATGAGCAGTTCTTC. This gives the protein CASTPGARSYNEQFF.

This chain links TRBV6-6 with TRBJ1-1, with D unresolved. The CDR3 has 14 amino acids. Germline-derived CDR1 and CDR2 are MNHNY and SVGAGI (reference sequence). V lost 5 bases and J lost 0, with 10 bases in between. CDR3 bases: TGTGCCAGCAGTCCTCGACTGATGAACACTGAAGCTTTCTTT. It encodes CASSPRLMNTEAFF.

The chain has TRBV11-2 and TRBJ1-1; D may be TRBD1 (6 bases). Germline V CDR1 and CDR2: SGHAT, FQNNGV. V dropped 1 base and J dropped 8 bases, with 11 bases sitting between them. This CDR3 comprises 13 residues. CDR3 nucleotide sequence: TGTGCCAGCAGCTTAGGAGGGGGTCCCGAAGCTTTCTTT. This encodes CASSLGGGPEAFF.

In regard to this clone: A junction end diverges from the germline sequence, so it may reflect a read error. This CDR3 reads CASSPGTTNEKLFF. The CDR3, as DNA: TGCGCCAGCAGCCCCGGGACAACAAATGAAAAACTGTTTTTT. The J gene is TRBJ1-4, the V gene TRBV5-1, with TRBD1 as a possible D gene (6 bases). The CDR3 runs to 14 residues. Germline CDR1 and CDR2: SGHRS and YFSETQ.

This clone is a singleton in its sample. The chain joins TRBV7-8 to TRBJ1-2, with 9 bases aligning to TRBD1. Per germline, CDR1 SGHVS and CDR2 FQNEAQ. The trim removed 1 base at V and 0 bases at J, leaving 3 bases unmatched. This CDR3 has 16 amino acids. CDR3 amino acids: CASSLVTGGANYGYTF. In nucleotides, the CDR3 is TGTGCCAGCAGCTTAGTGACAGGGGGGGCTAACTATGGCTACACCTTC.

This clone was recorded many times. The chain links TRBV19 to TRBJ2-1; D gene unclear. CDR3 length: 15 amino acids. Germline V lookup: CDR1 LNHDA, CDR2 SQIVND (reference sequence). The germline V and J ends were trimmed by 1 base and 0 bases, with 7 bases remaining between them. CDR3 protein: CASSIVLDSYNEQFF. In DNA, the CDR3 is TGTGCCAGTAGTATAGTCTTGGACTCCTACAATGAGCAGTTCTTC.

This clone has a handful of counts. The chain carries TRBV5-1 and TRBJ2-5, with D possibly matching TRBD1 (6 bases). With 0 bases removed from V and 5 bases from J, the gap between germline ends came to 14 bases. The CDR3 is 15 residues long. Germline-derived CDR1 and CDR2 are SGHRS and YFSETQ. CDR3 region: CASSLVGDILETQYF. The CDR3 DNA reads as TGCGCCAGCAGCTTGGTCGGGGACATCCTCGAGACCCAGTACTTC.

The chain joins TRBV6-1 to TRBJ1-5, with TRBD1 matching over 8 bases. CDR3 length: 15 amino acids. Losses at the gene ends were 0 bases for V and 4 bases for J; bases not matched to a gene: 2. Germline-derived CDR1 and CDR2 are MNHNS and SASEGT. The CDR3 DNA reads TGTGCCAGCAGTGAAGCCAGGGGGCCTAATCAGCCCCAGCATTTT. Translation gives CASSEARGPNQPQHF.

The chain joins TRBV10-2 to TRBJ2-4, with 12 bases fitting TRBD2. The germline gives CDR1 WSHSY, CDR2 SAAADI. V trimming: 2 bases; J trimming: 0 bases; junction bases outside the gene matches: 5. The CDR3 extends over 18 amino acids. DNA of the CDR3: TGCGCCAGCAGTGAGACTAGCGGGGGGCCCTTAGCCAAAAACATTCAGTACTTC. Protein product: CASSETSGGPLAKNIQYF.

The chain has TRBV11-2 and TRBJ1-1; D may be TRBD1 (5 bases). CDR3 length equals 13 residues. From germline, CDR1 is SGHAT and CDR2 FQNNGV. Trimming removed 3 bases from V and 5 bases from J, with 10 bases in between. The CDR3 region is CASSFGAGTEAFF. For the CDR3, the DNA is TGTGCCAGCAGCTTTGGGGCCGGGACTGAAGCTTTCTTT.

The chain's CDR3 is CASSIALGDQYF. The CDR3, as DNA: TGTGCCAGTAGTATAGCATTAGGGGATCAGTATTTT. The chain recombines TRBV19 with TRBJ2-3; possibly TRBD1 for D (5 bases). The V gene lost 1 base and the J gene lost 12 bases, with 11 bases spanning the gap. The germline V gene has CDR1 LNHDA and CDR2 SQIVND (reference sequence). CDR3 length: 12 residues.

The rearrangement uses TRBV5-5 and TRBJ1-5, with D perhaps matching TRBD1 (5 bases). The V end lost 4 bases, the J end lost 7 bases, and 15 bases lay between the germline ends. There are 14 residues in the CDR3. Germline V CDR1 and CDR2: SGHKS, YYEKEE (reference sequence). The CDR3 loop reads CASSRDSSRQPQHF. CDR3 sequence (DNA): TGTGCCAGCAGCAGAGACAGTTCTCGGCAGCCCCAGCATTTT.

This chain uses TRBV5-4 with TRBJ1-1; D may be TRBD1 (5 bases). The CDR3 has 11 residues. Trimming shortened V by 0 bases and J by 8 bases, and 5 bases separated the two germline ends. From germline, CDR1 is SGHNT and CDR2 YYREEE (reference sequence). CDR3 coding DNA: TGTGCCAGCAGCTTGGACAGGGAAGCTTTCTTT. Translation: CASSLDREAFF.

V gene TRBV19 combines with J gene TRBJ2-2; 11 bases are a match to TRBD2. The CDR3 consists of 14 residues. V shed 3 bases and J 8 bases; nucleotides not matched to a gene: 2. CDR1 LNHDA and CDR2 SQIVND come from the germline V gene (reference sequence). CDR3 DNA sequence: TGTGCCAGTAGTATTAGCGGGAGGGCTGGGGAGCTGTTTTTT. Amino acid sequence: CASSISGRAGELFF.

This chain links TRBV30 with TRBJ2-7, with D unresolved. The germline gives CDR1 GTSNPN, CDR2 SVGIG (reference sequence). V lost 0 bases to trimming and J lost 3 bases, with 6 bases between them. The CDR3 sequence is 12 residues long. The CDR3 here is CAWSVDGYEQYF. CDR3 DNA sequence: TGTGCCTGGAGTGTAGACGGCTACGAGCAGTACTTC.

This chain links TRBV5-4 with TRBJ2-3, with no clear D. Trimming removed 2 bases from V and 2 bases from J, with 9 bases in between. Germline V CDR1 and CDR2: SGHNT, YYREEE (reference sequence). The CDR3 runs 14 residues. The CDR3 reads CASSFGNPTDTQYF. CDR3 DNA: TGTGCCAGCAGCTTCGGTAATCCCACAGATACGCAGTATTTT.

The gene calls are TRBV27 and TRBJ2-3, with 9 bases matching TRBD2. The CDR3 length is 15 residues. Germline-derived CDR1 and CDR2 are MNHEY and SMNVEV (reference sequence). The J segment lost 5 bases and the V segment lost 3 bases, leaving 6 bases of the junction unmatched. The CDR3: CASSFLAGDRDTQYF. CDR3 coding DNA: TGTGCCAGCAGTTTTTTAGCGGGAGATAGAGATACGCAGTATTTT.